The rows below give T cell receptor beta chains drawn from one sample of a study of technical replicates of blood from several donors. The assay was immunoSEQ multiplex PCR, and TCRdb's table has in-frame clones only and misses some. The top ten clones hold roughly 0.23% of a sample with around 80,000 clones, around 93% of them seen once. The sequenced material came from T cells isolated from PBMCs. These TCRs come from a human donor in good health. CDR3s include the opening cysteine and the closing phenylalanine or tryptophan. Fields, in order: J gene, clone size, D gene, CDR3 length, V gene, CDR3 DNA, CDR3 protein. The D gene is left open where the match is weak. Expanded clones get a size class; other rows say once, few or many, or leave the size out.

j_call: TRBJ1-1; clone_size: -; d_call: TRBD1; cdr3_length: 13; v_call: TRBV5-1; cdr3_nt: TGCGCCAGCAGTTCCGGACAGGGGGCTGAAGCTTTCTTT; cdr3_aa: CASSSGQGAEAFF
j_call: TRBJ2-7; clone_size: -; d_call: -; cdr3_length: 14; v_call: TRBV9; cdr3_nt: TGTGCCAGCAGCGCCACTTCTTCCCCCTACGAGCAGTACTTC; cdr3_aa: CASSATSSPYEQYF
j_call: TRBJ2-3; clone_size: -; d_call: TRBD1; cdr3_length: 15; v_call: TRBV13; cdr3_nt: TGTGCCAGCAGCTCACCGGGACAGGAGACAGATACGCAGTATTTT; cdr3_aa: CASSSPGQETDTQYF
j_call: TRBJ2-7; clone_size: -; d_call: -; cdr3_length: 13; v_call: TRBV15; cdr3_nt: TGTGCCACCAGCGGGCCGAACTCCTACGAGCAGTACTTC; cdr3_aa: CATSGPNSYEQYF
j_call: TRBJ2-7; clone_size: -; d_call: -; cdr3_length: 13; v_call: TRBV28; cdr3_nt: TGTGCCAGCAGAGGGGGGGGCTCCTACGAGCAGTACTTC; cdr3_aa: CASRGGGSYEQYF
j_call: TRBJ2-5; clone_size: -; d_call: TRBD2; cdr3_length: 16; v_call: TRBV19; cdr3_nt: TGTGCCAGTAGTAGACTAGCGGGAGGGCCGATGGAGACCCAGTACTTC; cdr3_aa: CASSRLAGGPMETQYF
j_call: TRBJ2-3; clone_size: -; d_call: -; cdr3_length: 16; v_call: TRBV2; cdr3_nt: TGTGCCAGCAGTTTAGGGGAGGTTACCCCCGGGGATACGCAGTATTTT; cdr3_aa: CASSLGEVTPGDTQYF
j_call: TRBJ1-6; clone_size: -; d_call: -; cdr3_length: 15; v_call: TRBV5-4; cdr3_nt: TGTGCCAGCAGCTTGGAGCAGGCCGCGGGGTCACCCCTCCACTTT; cdr3_aa: CASSLEQAAGSPLHF
j_call: TRBJ2-7; clone_size: -; d_call: -; cdr3_length: 15; v_call: TRBV6-5; cdr3_nt: TGTGCCAGCAGTTACTCTATCAGGGGGGCAACGTGGCAGTACTTC; cdr3_aa: CASSYSIRGATWQYF
j_call: TRBJ1-2; clone_size: -; d_call: TRBD1; cdr3_length: 15; v_call: TRBV6-1; cdr3_nt: TGTGCCAGCAGTCCGGGGGACAGGGATATTGATGGCTACACCTTC; cdr3_aa: CASSPGDRDIDGYTF
j_call: TRBJ2-7; clone_size: -; d_call: TRBD1; cdr3_length: 15; v_call: TRBV6-1; cdr3_nt: TGTGCCAGCAGTGAAGTAAGCAGGGGGTGGGGAGAGCAGTACTTC; cdr3_aa: CASSEVSRGWGEQYF
j_call: TRBJ2-7; clone_size: -; d_call: TRBD2; cdr3_length: 15; v_call: TRBV5-5; cdr3_nt: TGTGCCAGCAGCCGCGAGGGACTAGCGGGAGATAAGCAGTACTTC; cdr3_aa: CASSREGLAGDKQYF
j_call: TRBJ2-3; clone_size: -; d_call: TRBD2; cdr3_length: 16; v_call: TRBV7-8; cdr3_nt: TGTGCCAGCAGCCAACGACTAGCGGGGGACACAGATACGCAGTATTTT; cdr3_aa: CASSQRLAGDTDTQYF
j_call: TRBJ2-1; clone_size: once; d_call: -; cdr3_length: 14; v_call: TRBV9; cdr3_nt: TGTGCCAGCAGCCAGAGGCTAGCCTACAATGAGCAGTTCTTC; cdr3_aa: CASSQRLAYNEQFF
j_call: TRBJ1-2; clone_size: once; d_call: TRBD1; cdr3_length: 14; v_call: TRBV30; cdr3_nt: TGTGCCTCCCCCCGGACAGGGGGCGGATATGGCTACACCTTC; cdr3_aa: CASPRTGGGYGYTF
j_call: TRBJ2-7; clone_size: -; d_call: TRBD1; cdr3_length: 15; v_call: TRBV11-1; cdr3_nt: TGTGCCAGCAGCCCCCGGGACAGGGGTTTTTACGAGCAGTACTTC; cdr3_aa: CASSPRDRGFYEQYF
j_call: TRBJ2-7; clone_size: -; d_call: -; cdr3_length: 14; v_call: TRBV12-5; cdr3_nt: TGTGCTAGTGGTTTACGAGTGTCCAACTACGAGCAGTACTTC; cdr3_aa: CASGLRVSNYEQYF
j_call: TRBJ1-6; clone_size: -; d_call: -; cdr3_length: 14; v_call: TRBV25-1; cdr3_nt: TGTGCCAGCAGTGAACCCCCGACTGATTCACCCCTCCACTTT; cdr3_aa: CASSEPPTDSPLHF
j_call: TRBJ2-3; clone_size: -; d_call: TRBD1; cdr3_length: 14; v_call: TRBV5-1; cdr3_nt: TGCGCCAGCAGCCCAGGGACAGGGGGCCGGTCGCAGTATTTT; cdr3_aa: CASSPGTGGRSQYF
j_call: TRBJ2-5; clone_size: -; d_call: TRBD2; cdr3_length: 16; v_call: TRBV5-1; cdr3_nt: TGCGCCAGCAGCTTGAAGGAACTAGCGGGGTCCGGGGCCCAGTACTTC; cdr3_aa: CASSLKELAGSGAQYF
j_call: TRBJ2-1; clone_size: -; d_call: TRBD1; cdr3_length: 19; v_call: TRBV19; cdr3_nt: TGTGCCAGTAGTACCGGGACAGGGGGCTTAGTAGCGGCCTACAATGAGCAGTTCTTC; cdr3_aa: CASSTGTGGLVAAYNEQFF
j_call: TRBJ2-1; clone_size: -; d_call: TRBD2; cdr3_length: 18; v_call: TRBV4-1; cdr3_nt: TGCGCCAGCAGCCTGAGGCTCCCGAGCGGGAGCAGAATGGATGAGCAGTTCTTC; cdr3_aa: CASSLRLPSGSRMDEQFF
j_call: TRBJ2-1; clone_size: -; d_call: TRBD2; cdr3_length: 16; v_call: TRBV7-8; cdr3_nt: TGTGCCAGCACCAAGGAAAGGGTAGCGGGAGGAAATGAGCAGTTCTTC; cdr3_aa: CASTKERVAGGNEQFF
j_call: TRBJ1-2; clone_size: -; d_call: -; cdr3_length: 18; v_call: TRBV7-8; cdr3_nt: TGTGCCAGCAGCTTAGTTTCGATTGAGTGGGACACCGGCTATGGCTACACCTTC; cdr3_aa: CASSLVSIEWDTGYGYTF
j_call: TRBJ1-2; clone_size: -; d_call: -; cdr3_length: 15; v_call: TRBV5-1; cdr3_nt: TGCGCCAGCAGCTTGCCGGGACAACTGGGGTATGGCTACACCTTC; cdr3_aa: CASSLPGQLGYGYTF
j_call: TRBJ2-1; clone_size: -; d_call: -; cdr3_length: 16; v_call: TRBV5-1; cdr3_nt: TGCGCCAGCAGCTTCTTGGTCAGGGGCGGTTTCAATGAGCAGTTCTTC; cdr3_aa: CASSFLVRGGFNEQFF
j_call: TRBJ2-2; clone_size: -; d_call: -; cdr3_length: 14; v_call: TRBV5-1; cdr3_nt: TGCGCCAGCTATCAAATCCAGGGCACCGGGGAGCTGTTTTTT; cdr3_aa: CASYQIQGTGELFF
j_call: TRBJ2-7; clone_size: -; d_call: -; cdr3_length: 15; v_call: TRBV19; cdr3_nt: TGTGCCAGTAGTATCTCCGGCTCTGCGGCCTACGAGCAGTACTTC; cdr3_aa: CASSISGSAAYEQYF
j_call: TRBJ2-3; clone_size: -; d_call: -; cdr3_length: 14; v_call: TRBV10-3; cdr3_nt: TGTGCCATCAGGCCGCGGGCTGACACAGATACGCAGTATTTT; cdr3_aa: CAIRPRADTDTQYF
j_call: TRBJ1-1; clone_size: once; d_call: TRBD1; cdr3_length: 15; v_call: TRBV5-8; cdr3_nt: TGTGCCAGCAGTCCTCCGGGACAGAAGAACACTGAAGCTTTCTTT; cdr3_aa: CASSPPGQKNTEAFF
j_call: TRBJ2-1; clone_size: -; d_call: TRBD1; cdr3_length: 16; v_call: TRBV6-6; cdr3_nt: TGTGCCAGCAGACCTGATACAGGGGGACCGTACAATGAGCAGTTCTTC; cdr3_aa: CASRPDTGGPYNEQFF
j_call: TRBJ2-1; clone_size: -; d_call: -; cdr3_length: 14; v_call: TRBV30; cdr3_nt: TGTGCCTGGACGGAGGGTTACTCCTACAATGAGCAGTTCTTC; cdr3_aa: CAWTEGYSYNEQFF
j_call: TRBJ2-5; clone_size: -; d_call: -; cdr3_length: 16; v_call: TRBV7-2; cdr3_nt: TGTGCCAGCAGCTTAGCGAGAATCGGGGGACAAGAGACCCAGTACTTC; cdr3_aa: CASSLARIGGQETQYF
j_call: TRBJ2-3; clone_size: -; d_call: TRBD2; cdr3_length: 19; v_call: TRBV7-3; cdr3_nt: TGTGCCAGCAGCTCGATTGGACTAGCGGGGACGGCAATGACAAAGACGCAGTATTTT; cdr3_aa: CASSSIGLAGTAMTKTQYF
j_call: TRBJ1-1; clone_size: -; d_call: -; cdr3_length: 16; v_call: TRBV5-1; cdr3_nt: TGCGCCAGCAGCTCGCCAGGGGTCGAGGGGAACACTGAAGCTTTCTTT; cdr3_aa: CASSSPGVEGNTEAFF
j_call: TRBJ2-2; clone_size: -; d_call: TRBD2; cdr3_length: 17; v_call: TRBV7-8; cdr3_nt: TGTGCCAGCAGTCGAAGGGGACTAGCGGGAAACACCGGGGAGCTGTTTTTT; cdr3_aa: CASSRRGLAGNTGELFF
j_call: TRBJ2-7; clone_size: -; d_call: -; cdr3_length: 13; v_call: TRBV28; cdr3_nt: TGTGCCAGCAGTTTAATACAGACCTACGAGCAGTACTTC; cdr3_aa: CASSLIQTYEQYF
j_call: TRBJ2-5; clone_size: -; d_call: TRBD1; cdr3_length: 16; v_call: TRBV11-2; cdr3_nt: TGTGCCAGCAGCTTTATAGCAACAGGGGGCGGAGAGACCCAGTACTTC; cdr3_aa: CASSFIATGGGETQYF
j_call: TRBJ2-5; clone_size: -; d_call: TRBD1; cdr3_length: 13; v_call: TRBV7-7; cdr3_nt: TGTGCCAGCAGCCCGGGACAGCAAGAGACCCAGTACTTC; cdr3_aa: CASSPGQQETQYF
j_call: TRBJ2-7; clone_size: -; d_call: TRBD2; cdr3_length: 15; v_call: TRBV7-2; cdr3_nt: TGTGCCAGCAGCCAAGGACTAGCGGGACTCTACGAGCAGTACTTC; cdr3_aa: CASSQGLAGLYEQYF